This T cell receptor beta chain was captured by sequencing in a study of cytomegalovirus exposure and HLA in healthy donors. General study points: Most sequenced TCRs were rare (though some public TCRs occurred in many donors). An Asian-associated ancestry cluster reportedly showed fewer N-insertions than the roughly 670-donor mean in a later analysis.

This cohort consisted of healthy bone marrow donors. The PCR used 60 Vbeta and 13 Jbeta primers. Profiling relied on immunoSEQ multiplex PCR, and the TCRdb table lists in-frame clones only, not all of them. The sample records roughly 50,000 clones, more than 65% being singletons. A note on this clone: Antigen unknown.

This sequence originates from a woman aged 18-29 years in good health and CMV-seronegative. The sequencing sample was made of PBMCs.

The CDR3 nucleotides are TGTGCCAGCAGGACAGGTCCAGAGCCCCAGCATTTT. This translates into CASRTGPEPQHF. The chain recombines TRBV27 with TRBJ1-5, with D possibly matching TRBD1 (6 bases). V was pared by 6 bases and J by 8 bases, with 11 bases between. The CDR3 sequence is 12 residues long. CDR1 is MNHEY, CDR2 SMNVEV, per germline (reference sequence).